This T cell receptor beta chain was found in a study of blood T cell repertoires in COVID-19. Looking at the study overall: Whether acute or convalescent, the COVID-19 samples came from the United States, Italy and Spain. T cells, B-cell-depleted T cells, or PBMCs supplied cDNA or gDNA.

Trimming removed 0 bases at V and 7 bases at J, with 15 bases between. The CDR3 has 15 residues. Germline V gene data show CDR1 as MNHEY and CDR2 as SVGAGI. Authors' processing steps: Quantification of nucleated cells was approximated via reference gene primer amplification. Here immunoSEQ multiplex PCR was the method, and the copy in TCRdb shows in-frame clones only, minus some. V and J calls and clone size are copied from that table; D and trimming were computed from the DNA. The table records roughly 140,000 clones, approximately 90% of them present only once. V gene TRBV6-5 combines with J gene TRBJ1-2; perhaps TRBD1 as D (5 bases). Sequencing was performed on peripheral blood. This sequence was found in a woman older than 75 with acute or convalescent COVID-19. CDR3 residues: CASSYSSQGRGGYTF. The CDR3 DNA follows: TGTGCCAGCAGTTACTCTTCGCAGGGAAGGGGTGGCTACACCTTC.